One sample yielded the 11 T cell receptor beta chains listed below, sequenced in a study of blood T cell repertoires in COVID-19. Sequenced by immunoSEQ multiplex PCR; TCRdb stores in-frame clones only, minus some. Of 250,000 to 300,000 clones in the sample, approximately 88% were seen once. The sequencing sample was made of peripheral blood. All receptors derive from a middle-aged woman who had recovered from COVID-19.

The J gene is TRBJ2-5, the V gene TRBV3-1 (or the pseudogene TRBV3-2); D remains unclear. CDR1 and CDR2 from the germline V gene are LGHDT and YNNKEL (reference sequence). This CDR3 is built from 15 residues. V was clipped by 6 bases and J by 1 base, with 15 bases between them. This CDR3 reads CASSYRRHIQETQYF. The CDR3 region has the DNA TGTGCCAGCAGTTACCGAAGACACATCCAAGAGACCCAGTACTTC.

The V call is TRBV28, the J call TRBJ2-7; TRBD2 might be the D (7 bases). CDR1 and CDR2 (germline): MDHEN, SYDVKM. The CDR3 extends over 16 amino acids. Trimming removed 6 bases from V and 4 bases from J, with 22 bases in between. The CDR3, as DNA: TGTGCCAGCAGCCACCCCGGGGGCGGGAGTCTGTACGAGCAGTACTTC. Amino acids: CASSHPGGGSLYEQYF.

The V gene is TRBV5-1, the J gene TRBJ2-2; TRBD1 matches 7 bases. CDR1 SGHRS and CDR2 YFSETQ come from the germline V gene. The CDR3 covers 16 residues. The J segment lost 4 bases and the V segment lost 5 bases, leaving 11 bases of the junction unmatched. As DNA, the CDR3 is TGCGCCAGCAGAAACGCGGACAGGACAAGCACCGGGGAGCTGTTTTTT. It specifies CASRNADRTSTGELFF.

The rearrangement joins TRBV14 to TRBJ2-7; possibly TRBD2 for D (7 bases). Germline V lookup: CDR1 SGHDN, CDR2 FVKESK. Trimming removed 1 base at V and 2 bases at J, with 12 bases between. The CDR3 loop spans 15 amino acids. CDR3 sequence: CASSQVAGATYEQYF. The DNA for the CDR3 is TGTGCCAGCAGCCAAGTCGCGGGGGCTACCTACGAGCAGTACTTC. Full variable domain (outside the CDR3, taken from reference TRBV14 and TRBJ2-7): EAGVTQFPSHSVIEKGQTVTLRCDPISGHDNLYWYRRVMGKEIKFLLHFVKESKQDESGMPNNRFLAERTGGTYSTLKVQPAELEDSGVYFCASSQVAGATYEQYFGPGTRLTVT.

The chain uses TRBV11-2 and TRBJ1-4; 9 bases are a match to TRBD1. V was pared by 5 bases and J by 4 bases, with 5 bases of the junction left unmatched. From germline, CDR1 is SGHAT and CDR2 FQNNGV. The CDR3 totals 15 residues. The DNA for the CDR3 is TGTGCCAGCAGCCGCGACAGGGGGATTAATGAAAAACTGTTTTTT. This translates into CASSRDRGINEKLFF.

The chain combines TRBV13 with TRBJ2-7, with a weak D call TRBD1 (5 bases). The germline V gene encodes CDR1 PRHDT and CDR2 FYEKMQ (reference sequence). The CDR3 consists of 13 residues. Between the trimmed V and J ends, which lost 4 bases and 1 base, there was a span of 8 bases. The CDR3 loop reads CASSSGQSYEQYF. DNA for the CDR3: TGTGCCAGCAGCTCCGGACAATCCTACGAGCAGTACTTC. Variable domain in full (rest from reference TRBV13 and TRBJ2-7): AAGVIQSPRHLIKEKRETATLKCYPIPRHDTVYWYQQGPGQDPQFLISFYEKMQSDKGSIPDRFSAQQFSDYHSELNMSSLELGDSALYFCASSSGQSYEQYFGPGTRLTVT.

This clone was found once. The CDR3 loop reads CASSARGGSYGYTF. The CDR3, as DNA: TGTGCCAGCAGTGCCCGGGGGGGGTCCTATGGCTACACCTTC. This chain joins TRBV2 and TRBJ1-2; D perhaps matches TRBD1 (5 bases). The CDR3 runs to 14 residues. Germline V gene data show CDR1 as SNHLY and CDR2 as FYNNEI. V was clipped by 4 bases and J by 4 bases, with 13 bases between them.

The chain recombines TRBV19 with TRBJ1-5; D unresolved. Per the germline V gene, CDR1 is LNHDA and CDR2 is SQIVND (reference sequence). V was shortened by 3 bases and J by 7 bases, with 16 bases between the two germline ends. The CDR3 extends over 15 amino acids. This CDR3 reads CASSIGGKAGQPQHF. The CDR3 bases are TGTGCCAGTAGTATTGGCGGTAAGGCGGGCCAGCCCCAGCATTTT.

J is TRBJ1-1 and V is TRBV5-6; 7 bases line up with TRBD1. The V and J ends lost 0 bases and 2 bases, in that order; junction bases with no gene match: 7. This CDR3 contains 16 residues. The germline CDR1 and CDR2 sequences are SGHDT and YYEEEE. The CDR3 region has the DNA TGTGCCAGCAGCTTGGCCCCCGGGACAGAAAACACTGAAGCTTTCTTT. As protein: CASSLAPGTENTEAFF.

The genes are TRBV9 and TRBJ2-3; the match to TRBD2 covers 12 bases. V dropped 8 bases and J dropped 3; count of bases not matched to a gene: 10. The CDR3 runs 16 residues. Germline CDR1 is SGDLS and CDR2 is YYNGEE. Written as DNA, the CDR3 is TGTGCCAGGAAAAGACTAGCGGGAGCCGGAACAGATACGCAGTATTTT. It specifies CARKRLAGAGTDTQYF.

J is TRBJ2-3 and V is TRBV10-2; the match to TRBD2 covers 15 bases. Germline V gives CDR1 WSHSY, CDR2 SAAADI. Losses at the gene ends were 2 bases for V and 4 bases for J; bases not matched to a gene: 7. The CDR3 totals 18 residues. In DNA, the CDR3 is TGCGCCAGCAGTGAGACACCGGGGACTAGCGGGAGGTCAGATACGCAGTATTTT. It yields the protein CASSETPGTSGRSDTQYF.